The next 21 T cell receptor beta chains were all read from a single sample in a study of identical twins. Via MiXCR, TCRdb re-called the 5' RACE reads, giving one row per CDR3 protein. The table lists 250,000 or so distinct CDR3 sequences, roughly 7% of them singletons. The same specimen was also included in a second study, on yellow fever vaccine responses in identical twins.

The sample consisted of memory (CD45RO+) T cells sorted from blood. These receptors originate from a woman aged 18 to 35 in good health.

This clonotype was observed at least ten times. CDR3 region: CATQGLPNTEAFF. In nucleotides, the CDR3 is TGTGCCACCCAAGGACTGCCGAACACTGAAGCTTTCTTT. The chain uses TRBV10-3 and TRBJ1-1; D not resolved. Trimming stripped 10 bases from V and 1 base from J, with 13 bases between. Germline V gene data show CDR1 as ENHRY and CDR2 as SYGVKD. The CDR3 loop spans 13 amino acids.

The chain combines TRBV7-3 with TRBJ2-2, with 13 positions matching TRBD2. Germline assignment: CDR1 SGHTA and CDR2 FQGTGA. V dropped 6 bases and J dropped 7; count of bases not matched to a gene: 17. The CDR3 contains 19 residues. CDR3 in DNA: TGTGCCAGCAGGCGTAAGCCTCCGGGACTAGCGGGATCCTACGGGGAGCTGTTTTTT. Amino acid sequence: CASRRKPPGLAGSYGELFF.

V and J are TRBV2 and TRBJ2-7; 9 positions match TRBD1. This CDR3 is 15 amino acids long. Germline V gives CDR1 SNHLY, CDR2 FYNNEI. Losses at the gene ends were 7 bases for V and 2 bases for J; bases not matched to a gene: 9. In DNA form, the CDR3 reads TGTGCCAGCAAAGACAGGGGGGGCGCAACCTACGAGCAGTACTTC. As protein: CASKDRGGATYEQYF.

This clonotype showed up many times. V usage is TRBV20-1 and J usage is TRBJ2-3; D ambiguous. There are 13 residues in the CDR3. V was clipped by 5 bases and J by 1 base, with 10 bases between them. Germline values: CDR1 DFQATT, CDR2 SNEGSKA (reference sequence). DNA of the CDR3: TGCAGTGCTCAGAAACCGGGCACAGATACGCAGTATTTT. It is translated as CSAQKPGTDTQYF.

This clonotype was counted between two and nine times. The chain carries TRBV5-8 and TRBJ1-5; the D is unclear. CDR1 is SGHTS, CDR2 YDEGEE, per germline. The V and J ends lost 6 bases and 2 bases respectively, with 15 bases between them. CDR3 length equals 15 residues. The CDR3 loop reads CASNYLGNGNQPQHF. In DNA form, the CDR3 reads TGTGCCAGCAACTACCTCGGGAATGGCAATCAGCCCCAGCATTTT.

This clonotype was detected ten times or more. J is TRBJ2-1 and V is TRBV5-1, with 8 positions matching TRBD2. J was trimmed by 7 bases and V by 2 bases; bases with no gene match: 11. The CDR3 spans 16 residues. Germline CDR1 SGHRS, CDR2 YFSETQ. The CDR3 sequence is CASSFLSGSGRNEQFF. The CDR3 nucleotides are TGCGCCAGCAGCTTCCTAAGCGGGAGCGGGCGGAATGAGCAGTTCTTC.

This clonotype has a count of ten or more. The J gene is TRBJ2-1, the V gene TRBV9, with 10 bases lining up with TRBD1. The CDR3 loop spans 16 amino acids. Germline-derived CDR1 and CDR2 are SGDLS and YYNGEE. Trimming at V came to 4 bases and at J to 2 bases, leaving 6 bases not matched to a gene. CDR3 bases: TGTGCCAGCAGCATCCCGGGACAGGGGCCCTACAATGAGCAGTTCTTC. It yields the protein CASSIPGQGPYNEQFF.

At least ten counts were recorded for this clonotype. The chain employs TRBV7-8 and TRBJ1-1; D uncertain. Trimming took off 5 bases at V and 1 base at J, with 14 bases between the two ends. The CDR3 has 15 amino acids. CDR1 is SGHVS and CDR2 is FQNEAQ in the germline V gene. The CDR3 is CASSRSRDRNTEAFF. The CDR3 coding sequence is TGTGCCAGCAGCAGGTCGCGGGATCGGAACACTGAAGCTTTCTTT.

This clonotype showed up many times. V is TRBV12-3 or TRBV12-4 and J is TRBJ2-1, with TRBD2 as a possible D gene (6 bases). V was pared by 6 bases and J by 13 bases, with 16 bases between. The CDR3 is made up of 12 amino acids. CDR3: CASSPLEGGQFF. CDR3 coding DNA: TGTGCCAGCAGCCCCCTCGAGGGAGGTCAGTTCTTC.

This clonotype was seen just once. Its ends do not fully match the called genes, so a read error is possible. The chain recombines TRBV5-6 with TRBJ2-2; the D gene is possibly TRBD2 (5 bases). This CDR3 is built from 12 residues. Per the germline V gene, CDR1 is SGHDT and CDR2 is YYEEEE. CDR3 sequence (DNA): TGTGCCAGCATGGTGAACACCGGGGATCTGTTTTTT. It is translated as CASMVNTGDLFF.

This rearrangement joins TRBV28 to TRBJ2-4; D perhaps matches TRBD1 (6 bases). Trimming cost V 2 bases and J 2 bases, with 16 bases left between them. Germline CDR1 is MDHEN and CDR2 is SYDVKM. The CDR3 consists of 17 residues. The CDR3 region has the DNA TGTGCCAGCAGTTTAGAGGGGGTAACCGGTTCCAAAAACATTCAGTACTTC. Protein sequence: CASSLEGVTGSKNIQYF.

This clonotype has at least ten counts. J is TRBJ2-3 and V is TRBV11-2; 8 bases fit TRBD1. Germline trimming cut 0 bases from V and 13 bases from J; bases unmatched to any gene: 9. Germline values: CDR1 SGHAT, CDR2 FQNNGV. The CDR3 contains 14 residues. The CDR3 region has the DNA TGTGCCAGCAGCTTAGACGGGGTCCTGGACAGGGAGTATTTT. It is translated as CASSLDGVLDREYF.

This clonotype turned up a few times. The J gene is TRBJ1-1, the V gene TRBV7-9; 7 nucleotides agree with TRBD1. The V gene end was trimmed by 7 bases and the J gene end by 8 bases; junction bases not matched to a gene: 10. CDR1 is SEHNR, CDR2 FQNEAQ, per germline (reference sequence). This CDR3 is built from 13 residues. This CDR3 reads CASTLMTGTEAFF. The CDR3 bases are TGTGCCAGCACCCTAATGACAGGGACAGAAGCTTTCTTT.

The chain employs TRBV20-1 and TRBJ2-1; TRBD2 matches at 10 bases. This CDR3 is 19 amino acids long. V shed 3 bases, J shed 0 bases, and the junction held 14 bases outside the gene matches. From germline, CDR1 is DFQATT and CDR2 SNEGSKA (reference sequence). The CDR3 is CSARAQEGLAKSSYNEQFF. CDR3 in DNA: TGCAGTGCTAGGGCCCAAGAGGGACTAGCGAAAAGCTCCTACAATGAGCAGTTCTTC.

This clonotype came up many times. The rearrangement uses TRBV12-3 or TRBV12-4 and TRBJ1-1; no clear D. The CDR3 loop spans 14 amino acids. With 7 bases removed from V and 0 bases from J, the gap between germline ends came to 12 bases. The CDR3 sequence is CASNLGVMNTEAFF. The DNA for the CDR3 is TGTGCCAGCAACCTCGGGGTGATGAACACTGAAGCTTTCTTT.

The sample holds many counts of this clonotype. V and J are TRBV11-3 and TRBJ2-2; D may match TRBD1 or TRBD2 (6 bases each). This CDR3 comprises 18 residues. Germline-derived CDR1 and CDR2 are SGHNT and YENEEA. Trimming took 1 base from V and 3 from J, leaving 18 bases between them. The CDR3 here is CASSLGLGGLPYTGELFF. The CDR3 DNA is TGTGCCAGCAGCTTAGGGTTGGGGGGCCTCCCCTACACCGGGGAGCTGTTTTTT.

V is TRBV7-8 and J is TRBJ2-1; 11 nucleotides agree with TRBD2. J was trimmed by 4 bases and V by 1 base; bases with no gene match: 15. This CDR3 is 20 amino acids long. Germline V lookup: CDR1 SGHVS, CDR2 FQNEAQ. CDR3 residues: CASSLVQTSGTYFHYNEQFF. The CDR3 DNA follows: TGTGCCAGCAGCTTAGTTCAGACTAGCGGGACCTATTTTCATTACAATGAGCAGTTCTTC.

This clonotype was seen a few times. This chain uses TRBV4-2 with TRBJ1-6, with D maybe TRBD1 (5 bases). This CDR3 is 16 amino acids long. Germline CDR1 LGHNA, CDR2 YNFKEQ. Between the trimmed V and J ends, which lost 0 bases and 5 bases, there was a span of 11 bases. CDR3: CASSQERTRNNSPLHF. CDR3 bases: TGTGCCAGCAGCCAAGAGCGGACACGAAATAATTCACCCCTCCACTTT.

With regard to this clonotype: This may be a read error, as it is one base from a much larger clone. This chain links TRBV7-8 with TRBJ2-2, with 8 bases lining up with TRBD2. After removal of 8 bases from V and 6 bases from J, the junction contained 5 bases not matched to a gene. This CDR3 spans 13 amino acids. CDR1 is SGHVS, CDR2 FQNEAQ, per germline. CDR3 loop: CASPGGGSGELFF. The CDR3 region has the DNA TGTGCCAGCCCGGGAGGGGGATCCGGGGAGCTGTTTTTT.

This clonotype was detected ten times or more. The V gene is TRBV20-1, the J gene TRBJ2-5, with 7 bases matching TRBD2. Germline CDR1 reads DFQATT; CDR2 reads SNEGSKA (reference sequence). The CDR3 loop spans 17 amino acids. The ends lost 3 bases at V and 4 bases at J; junction bases unmatched: 17. CDR3 loop: CSARSGRATSGLETQYF. The CDR3 DNA sequence: TGCAGTGCTAGGTCAGGGAGGGCCACGTCGGGGTTAGAGACCCAGTACTTC.

The V and J genes are TRBV5-6 and TRBJ1-1, with D perhaps matching TRBD1 (5 bases). Trimming shortened V by 3 bases and J by 1 base, and 16 bases separated the two germline ends. The CDR3 totals 16 residues. Germline loops: CDR1 SGHDT, CDR2 YYEEEE. This chain's CDR3 is CASSSLVTRANTEAFF. For the CDR3, the DNA is TGTGCCAGCAGCTCGCTCGTCACCAGGGCGAACACTGAAGCTTTCTTT.